A single sample is the source of the 31 T cell receptor beta chains below, sequenced in a study of tumor-infiltrating lymphocytes in primary liver carcinoma. Using a constant-region primer together with ProtoScript II reverse transcriptase, TCR beta cDNA was made from about 490 ng of total RNA. Libraries for TCR beta were built through three nested multiplex PCR rounds, which together made up a slightly modified ARM-PCR procedure. A C-beta reverse primer and TRBV1-TRBV30 forward primers served in each of the first two PCR rounds, at 10 cycles apiece. From the multiplex PCR reads, TCRdb called clonotypes with MiXCR, one entry per CDR3 protein. The table records approximately 330,000 distinct CDR3 sequences, about two thirds of them present only once. In addition to blood RNA drawn from unsorted whole blood, germline DNA was extracted. The sample was peripheral blood. These receptors were taken from a man aged 40-55 years with primary liver carcinoma and hepatitis B virus infection.

The chain couples TRBV7-9 to TRBJ2-1, with D unresolved. This CDR3 is built from 15 residues. V lost 7 bases to trimming and J lost 0 bases, with 13 bases between them. Germline V gives CDR1 SEHNR, CDR2 FQNEAQ (reference sequence). CDR3 protein: CASNPFMGSYNEQFF. The DNA of the CDR3 is TGTGCCAGCAACCCATTCATGGGCTCCTACAATGAGCAGTTCTTC.

This clonotype was counted at least ten times. V usage is TRBV29-1 and J usage is TRBJ2-3; D not resolved. The germline CDR1 and CDR2 sequences are SQVTM and ANQGSEA. This CDR3 spans 12 amino acids. Trimming pared 2 bases from V and 3 bases from J, leaving 6 bases between. The CDR3 loop reads CSVELATDTQYF. CDR3 bases: TGCAGCGTTGAATTAGCAACAGATACGCAGTATTTT.

The V and J genes are TRBV20-1 and TRBJ2-1; 11 nucleotides align to TRBD2. The V segment lost 1 base and the J segment 3 bases; nucleotides outside the gene matches: 5. The CDR3 covers 16 residues. Germline V gene lookup returns CDR1 DFQATT and CDR2 SNEGSKA (reference sequence). The CDR3 DNA sequence: TGCAGTGCTAGAGCCTTACTAGCGGGAGACTACAATGAGCAGTTCTTC. It translates to CSARALLAGDYNEQFF.

Concerning this clonotype itself: One end of the junction is discordant with germline, which a read error may explain. The rearrangement uses TRBV11-2 and TRBJ2-7; D may match TRBD1 or TRBD2 (5 bases each). CDR1 is SGHAT, CDR2 FQNNGV, per germline. The CDR3 consists of 14 residues. CDR3 sequence: CASSLARDAHEQYF. CDR3 DNA sequence: TGTGCCAGCAGCTTAGCAAGGGACGCCCACGAACAGTACTTC.

The chain is built from TRBV28 and TRBJ2-3; D gene uncertain. CDR1 MDHEN and CDR2 SYDVKM come from the germline V gene. The CDR3 contains 14 residues. V dropped 6 bases and J dropped 2 bases, with 12 bases sitting between them. The CDR3 DNA is TGTGCCAGCAGCCCTGAAATATACACAGATACGCAGTATTTT. Residues: CASSPEIYTDTQYF.

The V gene is TRBV11-2, the J gene TRBJ2-5, with TRBD2 matching over 8 bases. CDR1 SGHAT and CDR2 FQNNGV come from the germline V gene. V dropped 9 bases and J dropped 2; count of bases not matched to a gene: 20. The CDR3 is 18 residues long. CDR3 protein: CASSIGSMGLVQQETQYF. As DNA, the CDR3 is TGTGCCAGTAGCATAGGCTCAATGGGACTAGTACAGCAAGAGACCCAGTACTTC. Together with reference TRBV11-2 and TRBJ2-5, the CDR3 gives the full variable domain: EAGVAQSPRYKIIEKRQSVAFWCNPISGHATLYWYQQILGQGPKLLIQFQNNGVVDDSQLPKDRFSAERLKGVDSTLKIQPAKLEDSAVYLCASSIGSMGLVQQETQYFGPGTRLLVL.

This chain joins TRBV28 and TRBJ2-7; D call uncertain. Trimming removed 3 bases at V and 3 bases at J, with 9 bases between. Germline CDR1 reads MDHEN; CDR2 reads SYDVKM. The CDR3 is 13 residues long. CDR3 DNA: TGTGCCAGCAGTTTTACTCCTTACTACGAGCAGTACTTC. Its protein is CASSFTPYYEQYF.

This clonotype was picked up a small number of times. The J gene is TRBJ2-3, the V gene TRBV6-6; TRBD1 aligns across 10 bases. From germline, CDR1 is MNHNY and CDR2 SVGAGI (reference sequence). V lost 6 bases, J lost 5 bases, and 11 bases stayed unmatched. CDR3 length: 16 residues. The CDR3 reads CASSPPTGQGIDTQYF. CDR3 nucleotides: TGTGCCAGCAGCCCCCCTACGGGACAGGGGATAGATACGCAGTATTTT.

Worth noting for this clonotype: A much larger clone is a single base away; this may be a read error. V usage is TRBV10-3 and J usage is TRBJ2-5; 9 nucleotides match TRBD1. The CDR3 extends over 15 amino acids. Looked up from germline, CDR1 is ENHRY and CDR2 is SYGVKD. The DNA for the CDR3 is TGTGCCATCAGGGCCGGGACAGGGAAGGGGGAGACCCAGTGCTTC. Translated: CAIRAGTGKGETQCF.

This clonotype was seen a single time. A much larger clone is a single base away; this may be a read error. V and J are TRBV11-1 and TRBJ2-7, with 9 bases identical to TRBD2. Germline trimming cut 5 bases from V and 1 base from J; bases unmatched to any gene: 9. This CDR3 region has 16 residues. CDR1 is SGHAT and CDR2 is FQDESV in the germline V gene (reference sequence). The CDR3 DNA is TGTGCCAGCAGCCAAGAGTGGGCGGGAGGGTCCTACGAGCAGTACTTC. Encoded protein: CASSQEWAGGSYEQYF.

The chain is built from TRBV2 and TRBJ2-3; possibly TRBD1 for D (5 bases). This CDR3 spans 14 amino acids. Per germline, CDR1 SNHLY and CDR2 FYNNEI. The V end was cut by 6 bases, the J end by 1 base, with 11 bases between. The CDR3 DNA sequence: TGTGCCAGCAGAGGGGTCGGAGGCACAGATACGCAGTATTTT. The encoded protein is CASRGVGGTDTQYF.

This clonotype appeared many times. V is TRBV6-5 and J is TRBJ1-2; D call uncertain. CDR1 and CDR2 from the germline V gene are MNHEY and SVGAGI. The CDR3 extends over 13 amino acids. Between the trimmed V and J ends, which lost 2 bases and 3 bases, there was a span of 7 bases. The CDR3 bases are TGTGCCAGCAGTTACGACGGCTACTATGGCTACACCTTC. This translates into CASSYDGYYGYTF.

The chain couples TRBV30 to TRBJ1-2; no firm D call. V was shortened by 0 bases and J by 14 bases, with 13 bases between the two germline ends. This CDR3 spans 11 amino acids. Germline V gene sequence: CDR1 GTSNPN, CDR2 SVGIG (reference sequence). CDR3 protein: CAWSVLRAQTF. CDR3 nucleotide sequence: TGTGCCTGGAGTGTACTGAGGGCCCAAACCTTC.

J is TRBJ2-7 and V is TRBV10-3; TRBD1 matches 9 bases. Unmatched junction bases numbered 9, after V lost 10 bases and J lost 11 bases. The CDR3 contains 11 residues. Per germline, CDR1 ENHRY and CDR2 SYGVKD. CDR3 bases: TGTGCCACCTATAGTGGGGACAGGGAGTACTTC. It is translated as CATYSGDREYF.

A remark on this clonotype: This may arise from a read error, as a much more abundant clone is one base away. The chain carries TRBV6-2 or TRBV6-3 and TRBJ2-1, with D possibly matching TRBD1 (5 bases). The CDR3 spans 15 residues. Germline loops: CDR1 MNHEY, CDR2 SVGEGT. In DNA form, the CDR3 reads TGTGCCAGCAGCAAGGGGTTGGGTCGACCGGGTGAGCAGCTCTTC. Translation: CASSKGLGRPGEQLF.

This clonotype was seen repeatedly, ten times or more. The chain uses TRBV4-1 and TRBJ1-5; D is unresolved. Germline V gene sequence: CDR1 MGHRA, CDR2 YSYEKL. V was trimmed by 5 bases and J by 1 base, leaving 6 bases between them. There are 13 residues in the CDR3. The CDR3, as DNA: TGCGCCAGCAGCGAGACAAGCAATCAGCCCCAGCATTTT. This gives the protein CASSETSNQPQHF.

The V gene is TRBV11-2, the J gene TRBJ1-1, with unresolved D. Germline CDR1 and CDR2: SGHAT and FQNNGV. The CDR3 is 15 amino acids. Trimming cost V 1 base and J 1 base, with 10 bases left between them. The CDR3 region has the DNA TGTGCCAGCAGCTTAGTGGCAGGTAGGAACACTGAAGCTTTCTTT. Translation: CASSLVAGRNTEAFF.

Comment on this clonotype: A much larger clone differs from this one at a single base, so this may be a read error. V usage is TRBV29-1 and J usage is TRBJ1-2; D is ambiguous. The CDR3 is 11 amino acids. Trimming removed 1 base at V and 5 bases at J, with 5 bases between. Germline CDR1 reads SQVTM; CDR2 reads ANQGSEA. The CDR3 DNA reads TGCAGCGTTGAAGTAGGATATGGCTACACCTTC. Translating gives CSVEVGYGYTF.

As concerns this clonotype: At one end, the junction sequence differs from germline, possibly due to a read error. The J gene is TRBJ2-1, the V gene TRBV11-1; 10 bases line up with TRBD1. From germline, CDR1 is SGHAT and CDR2 FQDESV (reference sequence). The CDR3 runs to 16 residues. CDR3 sequence: CASSFMGQGKNNDQFF. The CDR3 DNA follows: TGTGCCAGCAGTTTTATGGGACAGGGGAAAAACAATGATCAGTTCTTC.

A remark on this clonotype: Being one base from a much bigger clone, this may be a read error. The J gene is TRBJ1-5, the V gene TRBV6-1, with a weak D call TRBD1 (6 bases). The CDR3 runs 15 residues. The V gene's germline CDR1 is MNHNS and CDR2 SASEGT. The CDR3: CASNEGTRRDQPQHF. The CDR3 DNA follows: TGTGCCAGCAATGAAGGGACAAGGAGGGATCAGCCCCAGCATTTT.

This clonotype was observed a single time. The V gene is TRBV11-2, the J gene TRBJ1-2; D is unclear. Deletions cut 9 bases from V and 4 bases from J, with 15 bases between. The CDR3 is 13 residues long. Germline V gene sequence: CDR1 SGHAT, CDR2 FQNNGV. CDR3 in DNA: TGTGCCAGTAACTCAGTCCCGAGCTATGGCTACACCTTC. Its protein product is CASNSVPSYGYTF.

Worth noting for this clonotype: A much more abundant neighbour one base away suggests this may be a read error. The chain links TRBV4-1 to TRBJ2-7, with TRBD1 matching over 10 bases. CDR1 and CDR2 from the germline V gene are MGHRA and YSYEKL. CDR3 length: 14 residues. CDR3 nucleotides: TGCGTCAGCAGCCACCCTAGGGACAGGGGAGAACAGTACTTC. Protein: CVSSHPRDRGEQYF.

The J gene is TRBJ2-7, the V gene TRBV11-2; D uncertain. The CDR3 loop spans 12 amino acids. CDR1 and CDR2 (germline): SGHAT, FQNNGV. The V and J ends lost 3 bases and 6 bases respectively, with 9 bases between them. The CDR3 loop is CASSFVGSEQYF. CDR3 coding DNA: TGTGCCAGCAGCTTTGTGGGTTCCGAGCAGTACTTC.

This clonotype came up many times. The CDR3 bases are TGTGCCAGCAGCCAATTCGTCCTAACTGGACTATCTGGCGAGCAGTACTTC. It codes for CASSQFVLTGLSGEQYF. The chain recombines TRBV4-2 with TRBJ2-7, with a tentative D call TRBD2 (6 bases). The CDR3 runs to 17 residues. From germline, CDR1 is LGHNA and CDR2 YNFKEQ. Trimming removed 2 bases from V and 6 bases from J, with 23 bases in between.

Concerning this clonotype itself: At one end the junction does not follow the germline gene, possibly because of a read error. The chain carries TRBV11-2 and TRBJ2-7, with D tentatively TRBD1 (6 bases). This CDR3 has 14 residues. Germline CDR1 SGHAT, CDR2 FQNNGV. The CDR3 DNA sequence: TGTGCCAACAGCTGGGCAGGGGTCTCCTACGAGCAGTACTTC. This gives the protein CANSWAGVSYEQYF.

The chain links TRBV6-2 or TRBV6-3 to TRBJ2-1; the match to TRBD1 covers 9 bases. Losses at the gene ends were 7 bases for V and 4 bases for J; bases not matched to a gene: 8. Germline V gene sequence: CDR1 MNHEY, CDR2 SVGEGT. The CDR3 covers 15 residues. CDR3 residues: CASTTGTGRYNEQFF. The CDR3 nucleotides are TGTGCCAGCACAACTGGGACAGGGCGGTACAATGAGCAGTTCTTC.

On this clonotype: Because it lacks the conserved phenylalanine or tryptophan at the end, this CDR3 is likely a read error. This chain uses TRBV11-2 with TRBJ1-4, with D possibly TRBD1 on 5 matching bases. Trimming left V 3 bases short and J 8 bases short, with 13 bases between. The length of the CDR3 is 14 residues. Germline V gene lookup returns CDR1 SGHAT and CDR2 FQNNGV. The CDR3 sequence: CASSFKRGGEKLFL. The CDR3 DNA reads TGTGCCAGCAGCTTCAAGAGGGGTGGGGAAAAACTGTTTCTT.

V gene TRBV5-1 combines with J gene TRBJ2-5; D remains unclear. Trimming left V 0 bases short and J 2 bases short, with 11 bases between. This CDR3 has 15 amino acids. Germline CDR1 and CDR2: SGHRS and YFSETQ. CDR3 sequence (DNA): TGCGCCAGCAGCTTGGCCGGCCAGCTTCAAGAGACCCAGTACTTC. Translating it yields CASSLAGQLQETQYF.

This clonotype was counted at least ten times. The chain employs TRBV6-5 and TRBJ1-2; 7 bases agree with TRBD1. The J segment lost 8 bases and the V segment lost 5 bases, leaving 11 bases of the junction unmatched. Germline CDR1 reads MNHEY; CDR2 reads SVGAGI. The CDR3 has 14 amino acids. In DNA, the CDR3 is TGTGCCAGCAGTGGACAGGCCCGGCGGGGGGGCTACACCTTC. This codes for CASSGQARRGGYTF.

This clonotype was counted many times. This sequence joins TRBV29-1 and TRBJ2-7; D possibly matches TRBD1 or TRBD2 (5 bases each). Germline lookup yields CDR1 SQVTM and CDR2 ANQGSEA. The V end was cut by 6 bases, the J end by 0 bases, with 12 bases between. The CDR3 contains 13 residues. CDR3 DNA: TGCAGCGTGAAGGGACGGTTCTCCTACGAGCAGTACTTC. Amino acid sequence: CSVKGRFSYEQYF.

Here the CDR3 DNA reads TGTGCCAGCAGGGGCCTTGGGACAACTACCTACGAGCAGTACTTC. Its translation: CASRGLGTTTYEQYF. The genes are TRBV27 and TRBJ2-7; tentative D call: TRBD1 (6 bases). Trimming cost V 6 bases and J 2 bases, with 17 bases left between them. Germline loops: CDR1 MNHEY, CDR2 SMNVEV (reference sequence). This CDR3 has 15 amino acids.